Reported below is one T cell receptor beta chain. The trim removed 2 bases at V and 4 bases at J, leaving 4 bases unmatched. CDR3 length: 15 amino acids. CDR1 SGHTA and CDR2 FQGNSA come from the germline V gene. The data were taken from a study of response to subunit inactivated influenza vaccine. MiXCR, applied by TCRdb to the RT-PCR reads, yields one record per CDR3 protein. Of approximately 310,000 distinct CDR3 sequences in the sample, 20% to 25% were seen once. This chain joins TRBV7-2 and TRBJ1-5; 8 nucleotides line up with TRBD1. Sample: PBMCs from blood, taken about 20 months after vaccination. The TCR sequence derives from a man in his fifties or sixties who received an inactivated influenza vaccine. DNA of the CDR3: TGTGCCAGCAGCTTATGGACAGGGTCTAATCAGCCCCAGCATTTT. It codes for CASSLWTGSNQPQHF.